This entry concerns a single T cell receptor beta chain. Here immunoSEQ multiplex PCR was the method, and the copy in TCRdb shows in-frame clones only, minus some. Here the sample spans tens of thousands of clones, roughly 84% being singletons. These data are taken from a study of PD-L1 blockade in urothelial cancer. The ends were cut back, 5 bases at V and 6 bases at J, with 10 bases in the middle. Germline CDR1 and CDR2: MDHEN and SYDVKM. CDR3 length: 12 residues. Time point given: pretreatment peripheral blood. Here the sequenced sample was PBMCs, taken around atezolizumab (anti-PD-L1) treatment. The chain joins TRBV28 to TRBJ1-2; D is undetermined. This TCR was sampled from a woman aged 65 to 85 with urothelial cancer. CDR3 nucleotide sequence: TGTGCCAGCAGTCGAAGGGAGCATGGCTACACCTTC. This gives the protein CASSRREHGYTF.